The source of this TCR beta chain is a study of T cell responses to AZD1222 COVID-19 vaccine. Libraries were prepared by immunoSEQ multiplex PCR; TCRdb keeps only in-frame clonotypes and omits some of them. Of 65,000 to 95,000 clones detected, about 85% appear once; the ten largest clones hold 10% to 15%. This clone was seen just once. Antigen unknown. Findings and limits, study-wide: Females outnumbered males among donors, who were mostly white British; clonal diversity was possibly underestimated. Unmutated variant regions are reportedly targeted by nearly half of spike-specific TCRs.

CDR1 SGHRS and CDR2 YFSETQ come from the germline V gene. Trimming took 9 bases from V and 5 from J; bases not matched to a gene: 13. The CDR3 runs to 14 residues. Sequenced here: peripheral blood, sampled on day 0 of AZD1222 vaccination. V is TRBV5-1 and J is TRBJ2-5, with 7 bases matching TRBD1. The TCR was taken from an adult in good health. DNA of the CDR3: TGCGCCACCCGACCGCCAGGGGGAAGCGAGACCCAGTACTTC. It specifies CATRPPGGSETQYF.